A selection of T cell receptor beta chains follows, all from one sample in a study of blood T cell repertoires in COVID-19. Method: immunoSEQ multiplex PCR; TCRdb's copy keeps in-frame clones and lacks some. The table has more than 200,000 clones, 85% to 90% seen once. Sequenced sample: PBMCs or T cells enriched from blood (not recorded which). The receptors derive from a man aged 40-49 years who had recovered from COVID-19. Both conserved end residues are part of each CDR3. Each record gives: clone size, V gene, J gene, D gene, CDR3 length, CDR3 DNA, CDR3 protein. The D gene is left open where the match is weak. Clone size is not always given. Where it is, it says once, few, many or a class for expanded clones.

size: once; V: TRBV6-1; J: TRBJ1-1; D: TRBD1; length: 20; DNA: TGTGCCAGCAGTAAAGACATGGGACAGGGGGCCAAAAGAATGAACACTGAAGCTTTCTTT; CDR3: CASSKDMGQGAKRMNTEAFF
size: once; V: TRBV9; J: TRBJ2-1; D: NA; length: 13; DNA: TGTGCCAGCAGCGTAGGGCTAGGGGATGAGCAGTTCTTC; CDR3: CASSVGLGDEQFF
size: once; V: TRBV7-6; J: TRBJ2-7; D: TRBD1; length: 16; DNA: TGTGCCAGCAGCGTCGGAACAGGGGGCTTCCTCTACGAGCAGTACTTC; CDR3: CASSVGTGGFLYEQYF
size: NA; V: TRBV6-5; J: TRBJ2-3; D: TRBD1; length: 14; DNA: TGTGCCAGCAGTAGGACAGGCCGCACAGATACGCAGTATTTT; CDR3: CASSRTGRTDTQYF
size: NA; V: TRBV28; J: TRBJ2-1; D: TRBD1; length: 18; DNA: TGTGCCAGCAGTTTGCGGGGCACCGGGACAGGGTCCTACAATGAGCAGTTCTTC; CDR3: CASSLRGTGTGSYNEQFF
size: NA; V: TRBV12-3/TRBV12-4; J: TRBJ1-1; D: TRBD1; length: 12; DNA: TGTGCCAGCAGCTTACAGGGGAGTGAAGCTTTCTTT; CDR3: CASSLQGSEAFF
size: NA; V: TRBV5-8; J: TRBJ1-5; D: NA; length: 15; DNA: TGTGCCAGCAGCTTGGGACGGGATAGCAATCAGCCCCAGCATTTT; CDR3: CASSLGRDSNQPQHF
size: NA; V: TRBV7-2; J: TRBJ1-3; D: NA; length: 15; DNA: TGTGCCAGCAGCTTATTATCGGTGTCTGGAAACACCATATATTTT; CDR3: CASSLLSVSGNTIYF
size: NA; V: TRBV5-6; J: TRBJ2-7; D: NA; length: 15; DNA: TGTGCCAGCAGCCTAGAGGGGTGGGGGGTACCCGAGCAGTACTTC; CDR3: CASSLEGWGVPEQYF
size: NA; V: TRBV5-1; J: TRBJ1-1; D: TRBD1; length: 16; DNA: TGCGCCAGCAGCTTGACCGAGACAGGGAGGAACACTGAAGCTTTCTTT; CDR3: CASSLTETGRNTEAFF
size: NA; V: TRBV19; J: TRBJ2-1; D: NA; length: 15; DNA: TGTGCCAGTAGTATAGAGTCTAACCCCTACAATGAGCAGTTCTTC; CDR3: CASSIESNPYNEQFF
size: NA; V: TRBV27; J: TRBJ2-1; D: NA; length: 15; DNA: TGTGCCAGCGGAAATTTACGGGACATTACGAATGAGCAGTTCTTC; CDR3: CASGNLRDITNEQFF
size: once; V: TRBV9; J: TRBJ2-3; D: NA; length: 16; DNA: TGTGCCAGCAGCGTAGAGGGCGGGACTAGCACAGATACGCAGTATTTT; CDR3: CASSVEGGTSTDTQYF
size: NA; V: TRBV7-9; J: TRBJ2-3; D: NA; length: 12; DNA: TGTGCCAGCAGTTTACTGCTAACCACGCAGTATTTT; CDR3: CASSLLLTTQYF
size: NA; V: TRBV14; J: TRBJ2-1; D: NA; length: 14; DNA: TGTGCCAGCAGCCAAGTACGGAGTTACAATGAGCAGTTCTTC; CDR3: CASSQVRSYNEQFF
size: NA; V: TRBV28; J: TRBJ1-2; D: NA; length: 15; DNA: TGTGCCAGCAGCGACGCAGGGGATAGGTACTATGGCTACACCTTC; CDR3: CASSDAGDRYYGYTF
size: once; V: TRBV18; J: TRBJ2-2; D: NA; length: 16; DNA: TGTGCCAGCTCACCCGGGACTCGGACCTGGACCGGGGAGCTGTTTTTT; CDR3: CASSPGTRTWTGELFF
size: NA; V: TRBV2; J: TRBJ2-7; D: TRBD1; length: 15; DNA: TGTGCCAGCAGGGTAGACAGGGGGGCTGCGTTTGAGCAGTACTTC; CDR3: CASRVDRGAAFEQYF
size: NA; V: TRBV5-1; J: TRBJ1-4; D: NA; length: 13; DNA: TGCGCCACCCCGGAAGGTCTCAGGGAAAAACTGTTTTTT; CDR3: CATPEGLREKLFF
size: NA; V: TRBV7-2; J: TRBJ1-2; D: NA; length: 14; DNA: TGTGCCAGCAGCTTCGGGACATTGGGCTATGGCTACACCTTC; CDR3: CASSFGTLGYGYTF
size: NA; V: TRBV5-1; J: TRBJ2-1; D: TRBD2; length: 17; DNA: TGCGCCAGCAGCTTGAGGATAGCGGGAGATGGTCACAATGAGCAGTTCTTC; CDR3: CASSLRIAGDGHNEQFF
size: NA; V: TRBV7-6; J: TRBJ2-7; D: TRBD1; length: 15; DNA: TGTGCCAGCAGCCATCCGGGACAGGGCCTCTACGAGCAGTACTTC; CDR3: CASSHPGQGLYEQYF
size: NA; V: TRBV7-2; J: TRBJ2-7; D: NA; length: 15; DNA: TGTGCCAGCAGCTTCCCCCCGGGTCACCAGTACGAGCAGTACTTC; CDR3: CASSFPPGHQYEQYF
size: NA; V: TRBV7-2; J: TRBJ2-3; D: TRBD1; length: 15; DNA: TGTGCCAGCAGCCTACAACAGGGGCCAGTAGATACGCAGTATTTT; CDR3: CASSLQQGPVDTQYF
size: NA; V: TRBV7-6; J: TRBJ1-1; D: TRBD1; length: 15; DNA: TGTGCCAGCAGCTTCTGGACAGGCAGGAACACTGAAGCTTTCTTT; CDR3: CASSFWTGRNTEAFF
size: NA; V: TRBV5-1; J: TRBJ2-6; D: TRBD1; length: 18; DNA: TGCGCCACCCACCCGACAGGGGTCGGGAGCTCTGGGGCCAACGTCCTGACTTTC; CDR3: CATHPTGVGSSGANVLTF
size: NA; V: TRBV24-1; J: TRBJ2-3; D: NA; length: 17; DNA: TGTGCCACCAGTGAGCCTCCATCACAGGGTTTCACAGATACGCAGTATTTT; CDR3: CATSEPPSQGFTDTQYF
size: NA; V: TRBV30; J: TRBJ2-2; D: TRBD2; length: 15; DNA: TGTGCCACGACTAGCGGGGGGGCCAGCACCGGGGAGCTGTTTTTT; CDR3: CATTSGGASTGELFF
size: NA; V: TRBV28; J: TRBJ1-5; D: NA; length: 14; DNA: TGTGCCAGCCGATACCCGGGAGGGGGTCAGCCCCAGCATTTT; CDR3: CASRYPGGGQPQHF
size: NA; V: TRBV6-2/TRBV6-3; J: TRBJ2-5; D: NA; length: 11; DNA: TGTGCCAGCAGCCTTCTGGAGACCCAGTACTTC; CDR3: CASSLLETQYF
size: NA; V: TRBV7-9; J: TRBJ2-2; D: NA; length: 15; DNA: TGTGCCAGCAGCGCATCAGGGGATGGCACCGGGGAGCTGTTTTTT; CDR3: CASSASGDGTGELFF
size: NA; V: TRBV5-4; J: TRBJ2-2; D: NA; length: 16; DNA: TGTGCCAGCAGCTTACCCTCCATGGGGGGCACCGGGGAGCTGTTTTTT; CDR3: CASSLPSMGGTGELFF
size: NA; V: TRBV11-2; J: TRBJ2-2; D: NA; length: 12; DNA: TGTGCCAGCAGCTTCAGCGCCGGGGAGCTGTTTTTT; CDR3: CASSFSAGELFF
size: NA; V: TRBV10-1; J: TRBJ2-6; D: NA; length: 18; DNA: TGCGCCAGCAGTGAGTCCCACAGGACCTATGAGCTGGCCAACGTCCTGACTTTC; CDR3: CASSESHRTYELANVLTF
size: NA; V: TRBV5-4; J: TRBJ2-2; D: TRBD2; length: 17; DNA: TGTGCCAGCAGCTTGGTAGGCGGGGGGGAGCTCACCGGGGAGCTGTTTTTT; CDR3: CASSLVGGGELTGELFF
size: NA; V: TRBV11-1; J: TRBJ2-1; D: TRBD2; length: 13; DNA: TGTGCCAGCAGCCCGTGGACTAGCCCTGAGCAGTTCTTC; CDR3: CASSPWTSPEQFF
size: NA; V: TRBV7-2; J: TRBJ2-2; D: NA; length: 16; DNA: TGTGCCAGCAGCTTAGCGCTCGCGGGCGGGACCGGGGAGCTGTTTTTT; CDR3: CASSLALAGGTGELFF
size: NA; V: TRBV11-3; J: TRBJ1-1; D: TRBD1; length: 14; DNA: TGTGCCAGCAGCCTGAATACAGGGGGCACTGAAGCTTTCTTT; CDR3: CASSLNTGGTEAFF
size: NA; V: TRBV29-1; J: TRBJ2-7; D: NA; length: 14; DNA: TGCAGCGTGGAAGGTCCGGGACAATCTTACGAGCAGTACTTC; CDR3: CSVEGPGQSYEQYF
size: once; V: TRBV5-1; J: TRBJ2-1; D: NA; length: 13; DNA: TGCGCCAGCACCAGACAGGATTACAATGAGCAGTTCTTC; CDR3: CASTRQDYNEQFF
size: NA; V: TRBV6-2/TRBV6-3; J: TRBJ2-7; D: TRBD1; length: 15; DNA: TGTGCCAGCAGTTACCTTCCGGGACAGCACTACGAGCAGTACTTC; CDR3: CASSYLPGQHYEQYF
size: few; V: TRBV19; J: TRBJ1-6; D: NA; length: 15; DNA: TGTGCCAGTCAAGACGGGACCCAGGGAGGGTCACCCCTCCACTTT; CDR3: CASQDGTQGGSPLHF
size: NA; V: TRBV30; J: TRBJ1-5; D: TRBD1; length: 13; DNA: TGTGCCTGGAGGACAGGGGGCGATCAGCCCCAGCATTTT; CDR3: CAWRTGGDQPQHF
size: NA; V: TRBV7-8; J: TRBJ1-4; D: TRBD1; length: 16; DNA: TGTGCCAGCAGCCCACAGACAGGGGCAACTAATGAAAAACTGTTTTTT; CDR3: CASSPQTGATNEKLFF